Presented here are 16 T cell receptor beta chains from one specimen sequenced in a study of radiation and T cells in renal cell carcinoma. Method: immunoSEQ multiplex PCR; TCRdb's copy keeps in-frame clones and lacks some. The data hold approximately 75,000 clones, with roughly 80% observed a single time. Indicated time point: blood 2 weeks post-SBRT. Documented treatment: 15 Gy SBRT to primary tumor, nephrectomy 4 weeks later. Sequences were derived from blood, sampled from a patient whose treatment included radiotherapy and nephrectomy. All receptors come from a man aged 60 to 75 with renal cell carcinoma.

This CDR3 reads CASTIPWGYEQYF. The CDR3 coding sequence is TGTGCCAGCACCATTCCGTGGGGCTACGAGCAGTACTTC. The chain links TRBV6-1 to TRBJ2-7; D is ambiguous. The CDR3 is 13 amino acids. Germline V gene lookup returns CDR1 MNHNS and CDR2 SASEGT. The V end lost 7 bases, the J end lost 3 bases, and 13 bases lay between the germline ends.

V is TRBV18 and J is TRBJ1-1; 7 bases map to TRBD1. This CDR3 spans 13 amino acids. The V gene end was trimmed by 4 bases and the J gene end by 1 base; junction bases not matched to a gene: 0. Germline-derived CDR1 and CDR2 are KGHSH and LQKENI. This chain's CDR3 is CASSQGANTEAFF. CDR3 in DNA: TGTGCCAGCTCACAGGGGGCGAACACTGAAGCTTTCTTT.

This sequence joins TRBV2 and TRBJ2-4; D is undetermined. The CDR3 spans 13 residues. Germline values: CDR1 SNHLY, CDR2 FYNNEI. Trimming removed 2 bases at V and 3 bases at J, with 5 bases between. The CDR3 nucleotides read TGTGCCAGCAGTGAACTAGTCAAAAACATTCAGTACTTC. Its protein product is CASSELVKNIQYF.

The J gene is TRBJ2-7, the V gene TRBV27; TRBD1 aligns across 9 bases. The CDR3 consists of 12 residues. Germline V gene sequence: CDR1 MNHEY, CDR2 SMNVEV (reference sequence). Trimming cost V 6 bases and J 3 bases; bases outside gene matches: 0. In nucleotides, the CDR3 is TGTGCCAGCAGGGGACAGGGCTACGAGCAGTACTTC. It codes for CASRGQGYEQYF.

The chain links TRBV29-1 to TRBJ2-1, with D perhaps matching TRBD2 (7 bases). The CDR3 consists of 13 residues. The V end lost 4 bases, the J end lost 6 bases, and 13 bases lay between the germline ends. CDR1 and CDR2 from the germline V gene are SQVTM and ANQGSEA. The CDR3 DNA reads as TGCAGCGTTGGGGATGGGGGGGCCAATGAGCAGTTCTTC. Its protein product is CSVGDGGANEQFF.

This rearrangement joins TRBV7-2 to TRBJ2-3, with 13 positions matching TRBD2. The V gene end was trimmed by 4 bases and the J gene end by 4 bases; junction bases not matched to a gene: 11. Germline values: CDR1 SGHTA, CDR2 FQGNSA. The CDR3 loop spans 18 amino acids. In DNA form, the CDR3 reads TGTGCCAGCAGCTCCCCGGGACTAGCGGGGACCGGCCCAGATACGCAGTATTTT. It encodes CASSSPGLAGTGPDTQYF.

The CDR3 DNA is TGTGCCAGCAGCCCCCAAAATGAGCAGTTCTTC. This encodes CASSPQNEQFF. The V and J genes are TRBV7-9 and TRBJ2-1; D is unclear. Trimming shortened V by 5 bases and J by 7 bases, and 6 bases separated the two germline ends. Germline V gene sequence: CDR1 SEHNR, CDR2 FQNEAQ (reference sequence). The CDR3 contains 11 residues.

There are a few counts of this clone. J is TRBJ2-7 and V is TRBV27; D is unclear. Germline V gives CDR1 MNHEY, CDR2 SMNVEV (reference sequence). This CDR3 region has 9 residues. V lost 8 bases to trimming and J lost 6 bases, with 5 bases between them. CDR3 sequence: CASGPEQYF. The CDR3 DNA reads as TGTGCCAGCGGGCCCGAGCAGTACTTC.

This chain connects TRBV15 to TRBJ1-2; possibly TRBD1 for D (5 bases). The V and J ends lost 0 bases and 5 bases respectively, with 10 bases between them. CDR1 and CDR2 from the germline V gene are LNHNV and YYDKDF (reference sequence). This CDR3 spans 14 amino acids. The CDR3 nucleotides read TGTGCCACCAGCAGAGATCGGGGCCTTTATGGCTACACCTTC. This translates into CATSRDRGLYGYTF.

The chain recombines TRBV5-1 with TRBJ2-1, with a weak D call TRBD2 (5 bases). Deletions cut 4 bases from V and 3 bases from J, with 11 bases between. The CDR3 is 14 residues long. Germline CDR1 reads SGHRS; CDR2 reads YFSETQ. CDR3 amino acids: CASSQNGDYNEQFF. The CDR3 bases are TGCGCCAGCAGCCAAAACGGGGACTACAATGAGCAGTTCTTC.

The chain recombines TRBV5-5 with TRBJ2-6; TRBD1 might be the D (5 bases). This CDR3 region has 15 residues. Germline V gene sequence: CDR1 SGHKS, CDR2 YYEKEE (reference sequence). The V gene lost 4 bases and the J gene lost 0 bases, with 8 bases spanning the gap. The CDR3 reads CASSVGVSGANVLTF. The CDR3 nucleotides are TGTGCCAGCAGCGTAGGGGTCTCTGGGGCCAACGTCCTGACTTTC.

The chain is built from TRBV5-6 and TRBJ2-7; D might be TRBD2 (5 bases). There are 13 residues in the CDR3. The germline CDR1 and CDR2 sequences are SGHDT and YYEEEE. The germline V and J ends were trimmed by 5 bases and 2 bases, with 11 bases remaining between them. CDR3 nucleotides: TGTGCCAGCAGTGTACCGGGAACCTACGAGCAGTACTTC. This sequence encodes CASSVPGTYEQYF.

J is TRBJ1-4 and V is TRBV7-2; D is unresolved. CDR3 length: 13 amino acids. V was cut by 1 base and J by 10 bases, with 10 bases left in between. Germline CDR1 is SGHTA and CDR2 is FQGNSA. CDR3: CASSLDPAAKLFF. The CDR3 coding sequence is TGTGCCAGCAGCTTAGATCCCGCAGCAAAACTGTTTTTT.

The gene calls are TRBV11-3 and TRBJ2-2; 7 nucleotides line up with TRBD2. The germline V gene has CDR1 SGHNT and CDR2 YENEEA. The CDR3 sequence is 15 residues long. V gave up 4 bases and J gave up 7 bases; unmatched junction bases: 9. The CDR3 sequence: CASSSGGGLGGELFF. Here the CDR3 DNA reads TGTGCCAGCAGCTCCGGGGGAGGGCTAGGCGGGGAGCTGTTTTTT.

The chain couples TRBV6-5 to TRBJ2-2; 9 bases align to TRBD1. Germline V gives CDR1 MNHEY, CDR2 SVGAGI. The junction had 8 bases not matched to a gene; V was cut back by 6 bases and J by 6 bases. The CDR3 totals 15 residues. The CDR3 loop reads CASRPGQGVAGELFF. In DNA form, the CDR3 reads TGTGCCAGCAGGCCGGGACAGGGTGTGGCCGGGGAGCTGTTTTTT.

The V call is TRBV5-6, the J call TRBJ2-2; D is possibly TRBD1 or TRBD2 (5 bases each). The germline CDR1 and CDR2 sequences are SGHDT and YYEEEE. The CDR3 spans 15 residues. The germline V and J ends were trimmed by 3 bases and 1 base, with 10 bases remaining between them. This CDR3 reads CASSSEGWNTGELFF. CDR3 sequence (DNA): TGTGCCAGCAGCTCTGAGGGGTGGAACACCGGGGAGCTGTTTTTT.